This record covers a single T cell receptor (beta chain). Its antigen is still unknown. This record belongs to a study of T cell responses to AZD1222 COVID-19 vaccine. Study overall: Doses given second, at about 4 or about 12 weeks, were pooled. Study-wide findings and caveats: Among spike-specific TCRs, nearly half reportedly target unmutated variant regions. White British people made up most donors, females outnumbered males, and clonal diversity was possibly underestimated.

Trimming took 4 bases from V and 4 from J; bases not matched to a gene: 4. CDR3 length equals 15 residues. Germline values: CDR1 SGHNT, CDR2 YYREEE (reference sequence). Libraries were prepared by immunoSEQ multiplex PCR; TCRdb keeps only in-frame clonotypes and omits some of them. The table records tens of thousands of clones, around 86% of them present only once. The source is an adult in good health. The sequencing here drew on peripheral blood, taken on day 0 of AZD1222 vaccination. The chain links TRBV5-4 to TRBJ2-1; 11 bases are a match to TRBD1. The CDR3 reads CASSPGTGGYNEQFF. The CDR3 DNA follows: TGTGCCAGCAGCCCCGGGACAGGGGGTTACAATGAGCAGTTCTTC.